This TCR beta chain was identified during a study of T cells in Graves' hyperthyroidism and ophthalmopathy. TCR beta CDR3 regions were amplified from RNA. The study used the HTBI primer set for a first-round RT-PCR of the TCR CDR3. TCRdb reprocessed the multiplex PCR reads via MiXCR and lists one record per CDR3 protein. The sample lists about 250,000 distinct CDR3 sequences, roughly 15% occurring once. Trimming left V 0 bases short and J 2 bases short, with 14 bases between. This CDR3 contains 17 residues. The germline gives CDR1 SGHRS, CDR2 YFSETQ. This clonotype has ten or more counts. This chain uses TRBV5-1 with TRBJ2-2; D uncertain. The source is a woman aged 50 to 65 with Graves' hyperthyroidism that later progressed to Graves' ophthalmopathy. Sample: blood. The CDR3 loop is CASSLGQASFNTGELFF. The CDR3 DNA reads TGCGCCAGCAGCTTGGGGCAAGCATCTTTTAACACCGGGGAGCTGTTTTTT.